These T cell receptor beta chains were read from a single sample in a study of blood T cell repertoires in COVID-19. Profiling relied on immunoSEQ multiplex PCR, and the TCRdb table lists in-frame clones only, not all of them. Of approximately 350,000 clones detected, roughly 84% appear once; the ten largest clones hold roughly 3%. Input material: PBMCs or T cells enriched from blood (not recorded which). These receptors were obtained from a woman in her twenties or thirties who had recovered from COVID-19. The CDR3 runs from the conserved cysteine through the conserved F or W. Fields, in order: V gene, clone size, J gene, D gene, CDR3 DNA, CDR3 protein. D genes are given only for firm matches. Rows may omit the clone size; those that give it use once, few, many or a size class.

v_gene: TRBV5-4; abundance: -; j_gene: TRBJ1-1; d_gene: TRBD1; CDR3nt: TGTGCCAGCAGGGGACAGGACACTGAAGCTTTCTTT; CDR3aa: CASRGQDTEAFF
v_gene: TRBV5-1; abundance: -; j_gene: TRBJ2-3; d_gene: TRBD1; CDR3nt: TGCGCCAGCAGCTTTCAGGGGGCAAGCACAGATACGCAGTATTTT; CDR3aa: CASSFQGASTDTQYF
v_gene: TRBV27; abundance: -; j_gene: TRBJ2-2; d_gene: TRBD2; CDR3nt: TGTGCCAGCAGTTTTGGCGGGAGGAGAAACGGGGAGCTGTTTTTT; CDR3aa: CASSFGGRRNGELFF
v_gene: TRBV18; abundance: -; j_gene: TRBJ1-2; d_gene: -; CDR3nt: TGTGCCAGCTCACCTCTACAGGATATTAACTATGGCTACACCTTC; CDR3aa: CASSPLQDINYGYTF
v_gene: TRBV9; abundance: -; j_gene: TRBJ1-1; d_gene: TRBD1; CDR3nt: TGTGCCAGCAGCGTGACAGGGGACGGGAACACTGAAGCTTTCTTT; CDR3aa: CASSVTGDGNTEAFF
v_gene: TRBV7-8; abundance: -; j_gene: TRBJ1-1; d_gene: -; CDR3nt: TGTGCCAGCAGCTTAGTGGGGACATCGAACACTGAAGCTTTCTTT; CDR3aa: CASSLVGTSNTEAFF
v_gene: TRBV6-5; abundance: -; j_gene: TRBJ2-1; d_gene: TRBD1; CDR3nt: TGTGCCACCCGGGACAGGCTTTACAATGAGCAGTTCTTC; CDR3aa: CATRDRLYNEQFF
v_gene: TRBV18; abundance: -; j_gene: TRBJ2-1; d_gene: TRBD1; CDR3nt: TGTGCCAGCTCGTTGGGACAGGGGGCTTACAATGAGCAGTTCTTC; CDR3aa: CASSLGQGAYNEQFF
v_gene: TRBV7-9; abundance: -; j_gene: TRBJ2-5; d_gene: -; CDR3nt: TGTGCCAGCAGCTTAACCGGGATACAAGAGACCCAGTACTTC; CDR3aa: CASSLTGIQETQYF
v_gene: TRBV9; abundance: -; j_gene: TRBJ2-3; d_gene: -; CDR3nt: TGTGCCAGCAGCGCCGTAGCGACAACCCTCACAGATACGCAGTATTTT; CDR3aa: CASSAVATTLTDTQYF
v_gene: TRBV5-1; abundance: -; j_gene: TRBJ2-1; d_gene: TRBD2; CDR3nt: TGCGCCAGCAGCTTGGCCTGGGAGGGGAATGAGCAGTTCTTC; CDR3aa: CASSLAWEGNEQFF
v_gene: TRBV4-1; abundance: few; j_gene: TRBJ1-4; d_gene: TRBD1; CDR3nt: TGCGCCAGCAGCTACCAAGTGGACAGGGTCGGCGAAAAACTGTTTTTT; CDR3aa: CASSYQVDRVGEKLFF
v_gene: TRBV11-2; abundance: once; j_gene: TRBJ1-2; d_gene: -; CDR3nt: TGTGCCAGCAGCGCTCCGGGCAGGGCCTCCTATGGCTACACCTTC; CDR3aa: CASSAPGRASYGYTF
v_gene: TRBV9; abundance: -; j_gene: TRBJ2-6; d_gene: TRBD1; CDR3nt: TGTGCCAGCAGCATTGGGACAGAACCTCTTAGGGCCAACGTCCTGACTTTC; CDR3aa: CASSIGTEPLRANVLTF
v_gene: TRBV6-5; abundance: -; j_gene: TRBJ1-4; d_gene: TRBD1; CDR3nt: TGTGCCAGCAGCCGGGACAGTTCAAATGAAAAACTGTTTTTT; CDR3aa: CASSRDSSNEKLFF
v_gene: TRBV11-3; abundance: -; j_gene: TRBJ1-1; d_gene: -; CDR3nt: TGTGCCAGCAGCTTATTGGGGGGAACTGAAGCTTTCTTT; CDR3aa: CASSLLGGTEAFF
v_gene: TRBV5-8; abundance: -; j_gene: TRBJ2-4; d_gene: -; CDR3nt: TGTGCCAGCAGCTTGGAGGGAGCTGGCAAAAACATTCAGTACTTC; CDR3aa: CASSLEGAGKNIQYF
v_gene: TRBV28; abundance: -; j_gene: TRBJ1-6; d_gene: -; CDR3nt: TGTGCCAGCAGATTGTACAGACCTAATTCACCCCTCCACTTT; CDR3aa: CASRLYRPNSPLHF
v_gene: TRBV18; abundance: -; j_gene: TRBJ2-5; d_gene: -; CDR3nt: TGTGCCAGCTCCTCACAAACCAGGGTTCCCGAGACCCAGTACTTC; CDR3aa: CASSSQTRVPETQYF
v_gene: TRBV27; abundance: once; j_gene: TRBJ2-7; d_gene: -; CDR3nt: TGTGCCAGCAGTTTAAGGGGCCACGAGCAGTACTTC; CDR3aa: CASSLRGHEQYF
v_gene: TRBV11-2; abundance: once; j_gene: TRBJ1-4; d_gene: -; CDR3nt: TGTGCCAGCAGCTTAGACAGGCAGACTAATGAAAAACTGTTTTTT; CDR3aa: CASSLDRQTNEKLFF
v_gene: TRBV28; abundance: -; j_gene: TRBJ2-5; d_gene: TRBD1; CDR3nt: TGTGCCAGTAGGACAGGGACCCCAGAGACCCAGTACTTC; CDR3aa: CASRTGTPETQYF
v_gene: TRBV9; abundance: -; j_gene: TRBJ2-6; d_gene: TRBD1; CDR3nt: TGTGCCAGCAGCGTCAAATCGGGACAGGGGTCTGGGGCCAACGTCCTGACTTTC; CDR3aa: CASSVKSGQGSGANVLTF
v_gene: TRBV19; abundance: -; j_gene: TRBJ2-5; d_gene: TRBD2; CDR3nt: TGTGCCAGTAGACCTACTAGCGGGGGGCCTCAAGAGACCCAGTACTTC; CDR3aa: CASRPTSGGPQETQYF
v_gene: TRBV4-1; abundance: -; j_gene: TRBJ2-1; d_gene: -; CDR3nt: TGCGCCAGCAGCCTCGGGGGGTCAGGGGCCCTTTCCGAGCAGTTCTTC; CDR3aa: CASSLGGSGALSEQFF
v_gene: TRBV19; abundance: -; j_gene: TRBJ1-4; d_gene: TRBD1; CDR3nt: TGTGCCAGTAGCCCGGGTCCGGGACAGGGCTTTGCAACTAATGAAAAACTGTTTTTT; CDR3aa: CASSPGPGQGFATNEKLFF
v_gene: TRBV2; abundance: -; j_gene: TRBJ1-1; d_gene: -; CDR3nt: TGTGCCAGCTTGCTCACGGAGGGCACTGAAGCTTTCTTT; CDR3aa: CASLLTEGTEAFF
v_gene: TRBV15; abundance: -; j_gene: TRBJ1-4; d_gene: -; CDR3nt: TGTGCCACCAGCAGAGTCCGGCAGGGTAATGAAAAACTGTTTTTT; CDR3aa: CATSRVRQGNEKLFF
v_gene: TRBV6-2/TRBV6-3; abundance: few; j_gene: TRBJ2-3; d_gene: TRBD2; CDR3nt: TGTGCCAGCAGTTACCACGCGGGGGACACAGATACGCAGTATTTT; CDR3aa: CASSYHAGDTDTQYF
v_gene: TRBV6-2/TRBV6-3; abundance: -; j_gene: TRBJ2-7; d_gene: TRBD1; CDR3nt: TGTGCCAGCAGCTTGGGACAGGGTGGCGAGCAGTACTTC; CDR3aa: CASSLGQGGEQYF
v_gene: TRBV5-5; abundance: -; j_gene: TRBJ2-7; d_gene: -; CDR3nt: TGTGCCAGCAGCATTCAGTGGAGCGAGCAGTACTTC; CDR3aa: CASSIQWSEQYF
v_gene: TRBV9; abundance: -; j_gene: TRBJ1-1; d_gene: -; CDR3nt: TGTGCCAGCAGCGTAGGTGACAGAGCCCGGAACGCTGAAGCTTTCTTT; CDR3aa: CASSVGDRARNAEAFF
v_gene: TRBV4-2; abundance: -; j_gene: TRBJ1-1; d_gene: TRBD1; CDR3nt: TGTGCCAGCAGCCGAGCCGGGACAGCGAACACTGAAGCTTTCTTT; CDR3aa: CASSRAGTANTEAFF
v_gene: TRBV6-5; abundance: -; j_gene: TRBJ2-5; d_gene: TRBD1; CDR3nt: TGTGCCAGCAGTCAGGGGGTCCAAGAGACCCAGTACTTC; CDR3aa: CASSQGVQETQYF
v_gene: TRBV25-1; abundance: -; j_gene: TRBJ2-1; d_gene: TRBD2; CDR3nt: TGTGCCAGCACAGAGGGCTCGCTAGCGGGGTACAATGAGCAGTTCTTC; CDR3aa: CASTEGSLAGYNEQFF
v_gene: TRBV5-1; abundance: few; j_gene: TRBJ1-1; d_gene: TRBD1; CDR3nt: TGCGCCAGCAGCTTTGAGACAGGGGCATTAGAGAACACTGAAGCTTTCTTT; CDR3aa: CASSFETGALENTEAFF
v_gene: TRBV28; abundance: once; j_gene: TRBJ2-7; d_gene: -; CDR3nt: TGTGCCAGCAGGTTAGGAGGGTCCGAGCAGTACTTC; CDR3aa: CASRLGGSEQYF
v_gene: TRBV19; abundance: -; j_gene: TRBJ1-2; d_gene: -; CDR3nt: TGTGCCAGTAGTATCATTGGGGGGGCATATAACTATGGCTACACCTTC; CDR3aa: CASSIIGGAYNYGYTF
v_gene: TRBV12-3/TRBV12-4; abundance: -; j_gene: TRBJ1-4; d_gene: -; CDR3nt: TGTGCCAGCACCCAAGGCGGGGGTCAAAAACTGTTTTTT; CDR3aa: CASTQGGGQKLFF
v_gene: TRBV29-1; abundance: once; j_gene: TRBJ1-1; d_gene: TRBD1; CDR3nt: TGCAGCGTTGGCCCCGGGACAGCGAACACTGAAGCTTTCTTT; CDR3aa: CSVGPGTANTEAFF
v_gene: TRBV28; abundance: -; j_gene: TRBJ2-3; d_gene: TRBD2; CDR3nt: TGTGCCAGCAGTTTACCGGGAGGCCCAGATACGCAGTATTTT; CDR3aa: CASSLPGGPDTQYF
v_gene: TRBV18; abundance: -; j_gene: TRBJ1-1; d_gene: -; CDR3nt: TGTGCCAGCTCACCTATCGAAGGGGATGTGGACACTGAAGCTTTCTTT; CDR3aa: CASSPIEGDVDTEAFF
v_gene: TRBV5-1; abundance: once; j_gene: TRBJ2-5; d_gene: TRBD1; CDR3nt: TGCGCCAGCAGCTTGGCAGGACAGGGCGGACAAGAGACCCAGTACTTC; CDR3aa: CASSLAGQGGQETQYF
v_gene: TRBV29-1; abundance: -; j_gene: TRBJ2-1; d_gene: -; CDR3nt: TGCAGCGTTGGTCCCGGCCTAGCGTCAACTCCTTCCAATGAGCAGTTCTTC; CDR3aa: CSVGPGLASTPSNEQFF
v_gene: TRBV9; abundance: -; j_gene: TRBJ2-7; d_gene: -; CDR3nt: TGTGCCAGCAGCGTAACGGTAGGGGTATACGAGCAGTACTTC; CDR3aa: CASSVTVGVYEQYF
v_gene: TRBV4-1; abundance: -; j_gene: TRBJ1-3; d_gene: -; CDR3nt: TGCGCCAGCAGCCAAGATTTGGGGCACTCTGGAAACACCATATATTTT; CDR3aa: CASSQDLGHSGNTIYF
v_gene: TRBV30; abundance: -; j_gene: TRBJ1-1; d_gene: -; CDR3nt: TGTGCCTGGAGTGTACAAGAGAACACTGAAGCTTTCTTT; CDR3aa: CAWSVQENTEAFF
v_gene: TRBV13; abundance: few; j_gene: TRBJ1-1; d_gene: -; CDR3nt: TGTGCCAGCAGCCAGATGACAGGAAGAACTGAAGCTTTCTTT; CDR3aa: CASSQMTGRTEAFF
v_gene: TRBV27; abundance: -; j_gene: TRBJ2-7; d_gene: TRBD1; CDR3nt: TGTGCCAGCAGTCACAACGAACAGGGGTGGGAGCAGTACTTC; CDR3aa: CASSHNEQGWEQYF
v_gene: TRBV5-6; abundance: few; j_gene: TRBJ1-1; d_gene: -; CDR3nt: TGTGCCAGCAGCTTGTTTCTGGACTCGAACACTGAAGCTTTCTTT; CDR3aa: CASSLFLDSNTEAFF
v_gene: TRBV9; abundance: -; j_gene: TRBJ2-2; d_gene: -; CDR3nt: TGTGCCAGCAGCGAACCTATAAACACCGGGGAGCTGTTTTTT; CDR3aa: CASSEPINTGELFF
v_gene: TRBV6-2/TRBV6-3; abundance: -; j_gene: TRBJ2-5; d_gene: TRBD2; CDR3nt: TGTGCCAGCAGTTACGCGGGGGGTGGGGAGACCCAGTACTTC; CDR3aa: CASSYAGGGETQYF
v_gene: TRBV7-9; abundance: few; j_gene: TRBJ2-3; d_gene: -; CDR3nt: TGTGCCAGCAGCTCTCCCTTTGCAGATACGCAGTATTTT; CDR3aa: CASSSPFADTQYF
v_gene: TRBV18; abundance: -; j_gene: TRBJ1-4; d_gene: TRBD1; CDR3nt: TGTGCCAGCTCACCACCGAGGGGGCGCGCTGAAAAACTGTTTTTT; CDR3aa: CASSPPRGRAEKLFF
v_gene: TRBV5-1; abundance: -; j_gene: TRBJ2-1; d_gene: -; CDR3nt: TGCGCCAGCAGCTTGGATCGGTTGAGCAGAGGGAATGAGCAGTTCTTC; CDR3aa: CASSLDRLSRGNEQFF
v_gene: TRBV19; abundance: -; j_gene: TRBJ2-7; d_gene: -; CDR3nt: TGTGCCAGTAGTATAGTGTCAGGGTCTCGCGAGCAGTACTTC; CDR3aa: CASSIVSGSREQYF
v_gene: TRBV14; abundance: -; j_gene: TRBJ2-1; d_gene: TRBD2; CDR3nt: TGTGCCAGCAGCCTGAGTGGACTAGCGAGTGAGCAGTTCTTC; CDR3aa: CASSLSGLASEQFF
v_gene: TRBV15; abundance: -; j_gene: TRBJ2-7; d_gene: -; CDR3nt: TGTGCCACCAGCCCCCAAGGGGGGGTCAATGGGGGGCAGTACTTC; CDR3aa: CATSPQGGVNGGQYF
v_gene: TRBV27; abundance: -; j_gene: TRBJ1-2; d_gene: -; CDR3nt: TGTGCCAGCAGTTTAGGTCCCCTATATGGCTACACCTTC; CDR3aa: CASSLGPLYGYTF
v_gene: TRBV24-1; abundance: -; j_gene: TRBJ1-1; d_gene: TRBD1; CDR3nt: TGTGCCACCAGTGATATTAAGGCCGGACAGGGGGACACTGAAGCTTTCTTT; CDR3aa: CATSDIKAGQGDTEAFF